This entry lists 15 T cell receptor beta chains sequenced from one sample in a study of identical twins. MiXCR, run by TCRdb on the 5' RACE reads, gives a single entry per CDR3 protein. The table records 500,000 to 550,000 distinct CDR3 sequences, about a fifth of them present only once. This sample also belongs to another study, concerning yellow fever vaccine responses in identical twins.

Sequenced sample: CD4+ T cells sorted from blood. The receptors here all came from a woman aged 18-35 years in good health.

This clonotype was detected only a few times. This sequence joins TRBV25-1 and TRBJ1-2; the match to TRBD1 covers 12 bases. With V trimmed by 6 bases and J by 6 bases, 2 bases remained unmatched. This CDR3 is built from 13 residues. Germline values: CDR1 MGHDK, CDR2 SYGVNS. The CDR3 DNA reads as TGTGCCAGCAGAGGGACAGGGGGCGATGGCTACACCTTC. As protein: CASRGTGGDGYTF.

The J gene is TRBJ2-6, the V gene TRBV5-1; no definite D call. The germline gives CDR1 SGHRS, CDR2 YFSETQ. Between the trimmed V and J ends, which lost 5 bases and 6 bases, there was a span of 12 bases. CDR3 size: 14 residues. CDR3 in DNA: TGCGCCAGCAGGTCTATATCGGAGGCCAACGTCCTGACTTTC. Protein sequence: CASRSISEANVLTF.

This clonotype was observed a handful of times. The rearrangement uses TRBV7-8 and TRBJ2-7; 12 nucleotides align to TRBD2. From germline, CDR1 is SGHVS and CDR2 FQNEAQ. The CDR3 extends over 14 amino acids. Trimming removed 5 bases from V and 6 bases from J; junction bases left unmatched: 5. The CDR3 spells CASSHGLAGREQYF. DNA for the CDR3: TGTGCCAGCAGCCATGGACTAGCGGGGCGCGAGCAGTACTTC.

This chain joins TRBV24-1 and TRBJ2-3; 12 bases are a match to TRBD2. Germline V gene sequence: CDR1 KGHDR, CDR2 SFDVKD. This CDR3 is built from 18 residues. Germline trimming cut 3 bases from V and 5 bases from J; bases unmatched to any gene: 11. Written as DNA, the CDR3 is TGTGCCACCAGTGATCCTTCTAGCGGGAGGGCCTATGGAGATACGCAGTATTTT. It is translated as CATSDPSSGRAYGDTQYF.

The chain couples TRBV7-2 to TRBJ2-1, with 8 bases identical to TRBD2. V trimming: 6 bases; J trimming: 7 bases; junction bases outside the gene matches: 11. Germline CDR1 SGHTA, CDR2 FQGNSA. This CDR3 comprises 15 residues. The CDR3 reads CASRKAGVLTNEQFF. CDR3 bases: TGTGCCAGCAGGAAAGCGGGGGTCCTCACTAATGAGCAGTTCTTC.

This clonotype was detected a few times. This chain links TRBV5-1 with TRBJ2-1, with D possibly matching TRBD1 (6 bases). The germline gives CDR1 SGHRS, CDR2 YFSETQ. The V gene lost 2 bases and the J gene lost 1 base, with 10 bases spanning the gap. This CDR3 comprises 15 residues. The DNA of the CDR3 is TGCGCCAGCAGCTTAGAGGACAGTTCCTACAATGAGCAGTTCTTC. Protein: CASSLEDSSYNEQFF.

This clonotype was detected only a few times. Written as DNA, the CDR3 is TGTGCCAGCAGCTTAGCGACAGGGGAAAAGACCCAGTACTTC. Protein product: CASSLATGEKTQYF. The chain links TRBV7-9 to TRBJ2-5, with 8 bases fitting TRBD1. The CDR3 sequence is 14 residues long. Germline V gene sequence: CDR1 SEHNR, CDR2 FQNEAQ (reference sequence). The J segment lost 6 bases and the V segment lost 0 bases, leaving 3 bases of the junction unmatched.

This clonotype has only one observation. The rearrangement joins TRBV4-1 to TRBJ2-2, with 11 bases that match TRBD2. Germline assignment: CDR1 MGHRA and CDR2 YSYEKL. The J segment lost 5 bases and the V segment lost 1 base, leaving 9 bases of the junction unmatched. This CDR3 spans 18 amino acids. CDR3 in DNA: TGCGCCAGCAGCCAAGTACTAGCGGGAGAGACGAGGACCGGGGAGCTGTTTTTT. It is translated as CASSQVLAGETRTGELFF.

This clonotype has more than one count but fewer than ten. DNA for the CDR3: TGCGCCAGCAGCTTGGGCGGGGAAACCTACAATGAGCAGTTCTTC. Its protein product is CASSLGGETYNEQFF. The chain combines TRBV5-1 with TRBJ2-1; TRBD2 might be the D (6 bases). The germline gives CDR1 SGHRS, CDR2 YFSETQ. The V and J ends lost 0 bases and 2 bases respectively, with 9 bases between them. This CDR3 region has 15 residues.

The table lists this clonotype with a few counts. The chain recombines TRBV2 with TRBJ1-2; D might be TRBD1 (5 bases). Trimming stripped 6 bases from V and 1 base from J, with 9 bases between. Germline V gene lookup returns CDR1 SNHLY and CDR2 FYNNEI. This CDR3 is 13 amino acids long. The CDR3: CASRATVNYGYTF. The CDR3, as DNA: TGTGCCAGCAGGGCGACAGTTAACTATGGCTACACCTTC.

DNA of the CDR3: TGTGCCAGCAGCTCCACTGGACAGGGAGTGGGGGAGAATGAGCAGTTCTTC. This translates into CASSSTGQGVGENEQFF. V is TRBV5-5 and J is TRBJ2-1; 8 bases are a match to TRBD1. There are 17 residues in the CDR3. The germline V gene has CDR1 SGHKS and CDR2 YYEKEE (reference sequence). J gave up 7 bases and V 3 bases, and 15 bases lay outside the gene matches.

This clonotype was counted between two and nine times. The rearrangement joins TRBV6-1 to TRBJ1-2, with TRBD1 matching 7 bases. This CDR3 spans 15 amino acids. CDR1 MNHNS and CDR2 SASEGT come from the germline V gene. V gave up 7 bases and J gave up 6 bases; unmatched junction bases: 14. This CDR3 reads CASTTFPTGFDGYTF. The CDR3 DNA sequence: TGTGCCAGCACCACCTTCCCGACAGGGTTTGATGGCTACACCTTC.

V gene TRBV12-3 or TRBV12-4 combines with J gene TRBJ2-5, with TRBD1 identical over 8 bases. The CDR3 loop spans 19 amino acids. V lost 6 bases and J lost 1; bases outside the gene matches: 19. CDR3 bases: TGTGCCAGCAGCCCCATCTCCAGGGGGCGGAGGGCTAGCCAAGAGACCCAGTACTTC. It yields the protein CASSPISRGRRASQETQYF.

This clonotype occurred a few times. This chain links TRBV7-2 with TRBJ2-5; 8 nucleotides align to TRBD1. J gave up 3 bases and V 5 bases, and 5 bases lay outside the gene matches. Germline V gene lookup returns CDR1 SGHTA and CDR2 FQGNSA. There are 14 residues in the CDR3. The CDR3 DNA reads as TGTGCCAGCAGCAAGGGACAGGTTAAAGAGACCCAGTACTTC. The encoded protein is CASSKGQVKETQYF.

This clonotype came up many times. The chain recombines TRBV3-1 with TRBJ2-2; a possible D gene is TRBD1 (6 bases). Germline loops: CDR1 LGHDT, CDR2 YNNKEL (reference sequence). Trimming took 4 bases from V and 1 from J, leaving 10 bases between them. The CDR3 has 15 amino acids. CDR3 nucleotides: TGTGCCAGCAGCCCCGGGACAAAGAACACCGGGGAGCTGTTTTTT. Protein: CASSPGTKNTGELFF.